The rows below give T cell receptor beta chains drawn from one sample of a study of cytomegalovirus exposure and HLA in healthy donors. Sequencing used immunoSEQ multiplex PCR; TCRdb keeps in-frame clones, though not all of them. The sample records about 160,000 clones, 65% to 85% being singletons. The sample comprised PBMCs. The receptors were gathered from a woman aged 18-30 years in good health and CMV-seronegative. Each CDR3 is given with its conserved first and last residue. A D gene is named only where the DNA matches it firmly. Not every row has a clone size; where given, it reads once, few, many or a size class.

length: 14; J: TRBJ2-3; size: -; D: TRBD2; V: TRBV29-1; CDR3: CSVVIGGSTDTQYF; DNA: TGCAGCGTTGTAATCGGGGGGAGCACAGATACGCAGTATTTT
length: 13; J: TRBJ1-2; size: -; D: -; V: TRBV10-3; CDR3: CAVFLSNVYGYTF; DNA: TGTGCCGTGTTTTTAAGCAACGTCTATGGCTACACCTTC
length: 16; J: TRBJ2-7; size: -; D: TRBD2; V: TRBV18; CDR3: CASSPQLAGAANEQYF; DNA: TGTGCCAGCTCACCCCAACTAGCGGGAGCTGCCAACGAGCAGTACTTC
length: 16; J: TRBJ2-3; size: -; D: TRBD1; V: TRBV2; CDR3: CASSELGDRGTDTQYF; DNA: TGTGCCAGCAGTGAACTGGGGGACAGAGGCACAGATACGCAGTATTTT
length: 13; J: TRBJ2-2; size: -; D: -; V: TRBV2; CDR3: CASSLAYTGELFF; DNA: TGTGCCAGCAGTCTAGCGTACACCGGGGAGCTGTTTTTT
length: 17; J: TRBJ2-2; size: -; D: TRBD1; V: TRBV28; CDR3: CASSPSPGQGRTGELFF; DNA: TGTGCCAGCAGTCCGAGTCCGGGACAGGGGCGTACCGGGGAGCTGTTTTTT
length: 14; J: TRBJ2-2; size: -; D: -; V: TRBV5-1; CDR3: CASSESRASGELFF; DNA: TGCGCCAGCAGCGAGAGCAGGGCCAGCGGGGAGCTGTTTTTT
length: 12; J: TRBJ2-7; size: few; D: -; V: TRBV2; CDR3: CASRTGTYEQYF; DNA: TGTGCCAGCAGGACAGGGACTTATGAGCAGTACTTC
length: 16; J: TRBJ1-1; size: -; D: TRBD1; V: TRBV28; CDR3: CASKPIDRGGDLEAFF; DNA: TGTGCCAGCAAGCCAATCGACAGGGGCGGGGATCTTGAAGCTTTCTTT
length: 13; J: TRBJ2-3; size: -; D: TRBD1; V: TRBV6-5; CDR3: CASRGTGTDTQYF; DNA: TGTGCCAGCAGGGGGACAGGGACAGATACGCAGTATTTT
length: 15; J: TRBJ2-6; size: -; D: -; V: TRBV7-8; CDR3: CASSFVKPGANVLTF; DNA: TGTGCCAGCAGCTTCGTAAAGCCTGGGGCCAACGTCCTGACTTTC
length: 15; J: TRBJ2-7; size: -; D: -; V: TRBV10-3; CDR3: CAISESVAVTYEQYF; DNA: TGTGCCATCAGTGAGTCTGTGGCGGTTACCTACGAGCAGTACTTC